The source of this T cell receptor beta chain is a study of cytomegalovirus exposure and HLA in healthy donors. Study overall: Unique TCRs numbering about 87 million, obtained from HLA-typed donors, made up an early data release. Of all 360 or so donors who were genotyped, about 80% belonged to the Caucasian-associated ancestry cluster. Study findings and constraints: A later analysis showed TCR association rates differing by HLA locus, peaking at DRB1 and lowest at HLA-C.

The germline V gene has CDR1 SGDLS and CDR2 YYNGEE. With V trimmed by 0 bases and J by 7 bases, 11 bases remained unmatched. The CDR3 covers 18 residues. About this clone itself: Its antigen is unknown.

In the PCR, 60 Vbeta and 13 Jbeta primers were used. The assay was immunoSEQ multiplex PCR, and TCRdb's table has in-frame clones only and misses some. The sample lists just under 70,000 clones, roughly four fifths occurring once. Sequencing was performed on PBMCs. The V and J genes are TRBV9 and TRBJ2-2, with TRBD2 matching over 11 bases. This receptor was taken from a human donor in good health. The DNA of the CDR3 is TGTGCCAGCAGCGTAGTTAGCGGGGGGGCCTTGAGGAACGGGGAGCTGTTTTTT. Its protein is CASSVVSGGALRNGELFF.